One and the same sample provided the 26 T cell receptor beta chains below, sequenced in a study of blood T cell repertoires in COVID-19. TCRdb's copy holds only in-frame clones and misses some; the assay was immunoSEQ multiplex PCR. The repertoire holds 150,000 to 200,000 clones, with 81% as singletons. The sequenced material came from PBMCs or T cells enriched from blood (not recorded which). The receptors were gathered from a woman between 35 and 50 years old with acute COVID-19.

The J gene is TRBJ2-3, the V gene TRBV7-9; D may be TRBD1 (6 bases). Germline V CDR1 and CDR2: SEHNR, FQNEAQ (reference sequence). CDR3 length: 15 amino acids. Trimming removed 5 bases at V and 0 bases at J, with 12 bases between. The CDR3 region is CASSRGQSSTDTQYF. For the CDR3, the DNA is TGTGCCAGCAGCCGCGGACAGAGTAGCACAGATACGCAGTATTTT. Full variable domain (rest looked up from reference TRBV7-9 and TRBJ2-3): DTGVSQNPRHKITKRGQNVTFRCDPISEHNRLYWYRQTLGQGPEFLTYFQNEAQLEKSRLLSDRFSAERPKGSFSTLEIQRTEQGDSAMYLCASSRGQSSTDTQYFGPGTRLTVL.

The V and J genes are TRBV11-3 and TRBJ2-3; 10 positions agree with TRBD1. Germline CDR1 reads SGHNT; CDR2 reads YENEEA. The J segment lost 7 bases and the V segment lost 5 bases, leaving 9 bases of the junction unmatched. The CDR3 loop spans 15 amino acids. The CDR3 nucleotides read TGTGCCAGCAGCCCAGGGGGACAGGGGAAAAATACGCAGTATTTT. Translated: CASSPGGQGKNTQYF.

This chain links TRBV11-2 with TRBJ1-3; 7 bases agree with TRBD1. This CDR3 contains 14 residues. Germline values: CDR1 SGHAT, CDR2 FQNNGV. V shed 6 bases and J 3 bases; nucleotides not matched to a gene: 5. CDR3 in DNA: TGTGCCAGCAGACCGCAGGGGGGTGGAAACACCATATATTTT. Translated: CASRPQGGGNTIYF.

This chain uses TRBV18 with TRBJ1-2; 7 nucleotides align to TRBD1. V lost 6 bases and J lost 0; bases outside the gene matches: 4. The CDR3 is 14 amino acids. Germline V gene sequence: CDR1 KGHSH, CDR2 LQKENI. The CDR3 loop reads CASSRDRANYGYTF. Written as DNA, the CDR3 is TGTGCCAGCTCGCGGGACAGAGCTAACTATGGCTACACCTTC.

This clone came up once. The J gene is TRBJ2-7, the V gene TRBV6-1; possible D gene TRBD2, 6 bases. The germline CDR1 and CDR2 sequences are MNHNS and SASEGT. This CDR3 is built from 16 residues. V lost 2 bases and J lost 3, with 17 bases in between. Here the CDR3 DNA reads TGTGCCAGCAGTGAACTTGCGGGGATCGGGAGCTACGAGCAGTACTTC. Residues: CASSELAGIGSYEQYF.

This clone was counted many times. The chain uses TRBV7-2 and TRBJ2-7; unclear D gene. Germline V gene lookup returns CDR1 SGHTA and CDR2 FQGNSA. Trimming took off 1 base at V and 2 bases at J, with 12 bases between the two ends. There are 15 residues in the CDR3. The CDR3 here is CASSLGLTSAYEQYF. For the CDR3, the DNA is TGTGCCAGCAGCTTAGGTTTGACTTCAGCCTACGAGCAGTACTTC.

The rearrangement uses TRBV28 and TRBJ2-3; TRBD2 aligns across 8 bases. Germline V gene data show CDR1 as MDHEN and CDR2 as SYDVKM. This CDR3 is 15 amino acids long. V shed 2 bases and J 2 bases; nucleotides not matched to a gene: 3. The CDR3, as DNA: TGTGCCAGCAGTTTACCTAGCGGGTACACAGATACGCAGTATTTT. It is translated as CASSLPSGYTDTQYF.

Concerning this clone itself: A junction boundary mismatches the germline segment, possibly from a read error. The sample contains more than one DNA sequence encoding this CDR3. The genes are TRBV28 and TRBJ1-2, with D tentatively TRBD1 (5 bases). Germline V gives CDR1 MDHEN, CDR2 SYDVKM. This CDR3 is built from 13 residues. DNA of the CDR3: TGCGCCAGCAGTTTACGACAGAACTATGGCTACACCTTC. The encoded protein is CASSLRQNYGYTF.

V usage is TRBV7-9 and J usage is TRBJ2-7, with TRBD1 matching over 7 bases. The V segment lost 5 bases and the J segment 1 base; nucleotides outside the gene matches: 14. Germline V gene lookup returns CDR1 SEHNR and CDR2 FQNEAQ (reference sequence). The CDR3 spans 17 residues. The CDR3 DNA reads TGTGCCAGCAGCCAATACACCTGGGACAGCCCTTCCTACGAGCAGTACTTC. This sequence encodes CASSQYTWDSPSYEQYF.

CDR3 region: CASSSGLFADTQYF. The CDR3 DNA sequence: TGTGCCAGCAGTTCCGGGTTGTTCGCAGATACGCAGTATTTT. This chain links TRBV11-1 with TRBJ2-3; no clear D. The CDR3 is 14 residues long. The germline V gene has CDR1 SGHAT and CDR2 FQDESV (reference sequence). The V end lost 6 bases, the J end lost 4 bases, and 14 bases lay between the germline ends.

The chain combines TRBV25-1 with TRBJ2-5; D remains unclear. The CDR3 has 14 amino acids. V lost 1 base to trimming and J lost 1 base, with 7 bases between them. The germline V gene encodes CDR1 MGHDK and CDR2 SYGVNS. Written as DNA, the CDR3 is TGTGCCAGCAGTGAATCTCAGTCCCAAGAGACCCAGTACTTC. It encodes CASSESQSQETQYF. The variable domain in full, completed from reference TRBV25-1 and TRBJ2-5, reads EADIYQTPRYLVIGTGKKITLECSQTMGHDKMYWYQQDPGMELHLIHYSYGVNSTEKGDLSSESTVSRIRTEHFPLTLESARPSHTSQYLCASSESQSQETQYFGPGTRLLVL.

The J gene is TRBJ1-1, the V gene TRBV6-5; D is ambiguous. Germline V gives CDR1 MNHEY, CDR2 SVGAGI. The CDR3 runs 11 residues. The germline V and J ends were trimmed by 6 bases and 7 bases, with 9 bases remaining between them. In nucleotides, the CDR3 is TGTGCCAGCAGCCTGAGGGATGAAGCTTTCTTT. This translates into CASSLRDEAFF.

CDR3 amino acids: CASSFPGQLYGYTF. Written as DNA, the CDR3 is TGTGCCAGCAGCTTTCCGGGACAGCTCTATGGCTACACCTTC. The chain has TRBV7-2 and TRBJ1-2; 7 nucleotides agree with TRBD1. V dropped 3 bases and J dropped 4; count of bases not matched to a gene: 5. CDR1 and CDR2 from the germline V gene are SGHTA and FQGNSA. This CDR3 region has 14 residues.

The rearrangement links TRBV24-1 to TRBJ2-3; 7 nucleotides match TRBD2. The V and J ends lost 9 bases and 3 bases, in that order; junction bases with no gene match: 5. CDR3 length equals 13 residues. Germline CDR1 is KGHDR and CDR2 is SFDVKD. The CDR3 DNA sequence: TGTGCCACCCAGATGGGAGGGACAGATACGCAGTATTTT. Its protein product is CATQMGGTDTQYF.

V is TRBV13 and J is TRBJ2-1; D call uncertain. The CDR3 length is 11 residues. Germline V gene sequence: CDR1 PRHDT, CDR2 FYEKMQ (reference sequence). Deletions cut 3 bases from V and 7 bases from J, with 4 bases between. The CDR3 DNA reads TGTGCCAGCAGCTTGAGGAATGAGCAGTTCTTC. Translated, it gives CASSLRNEQFF.

The CDR3 region has the DNA TGTGCCAGCAGTTACCTGGAGCGGGAGGGCCTGCCCTACAATGAGCAGTTCTTC. It specifies CASSYLEREGLPYNEQFF. V and J are TRBV6-8 and TRBJ2-1; TRBD2 agrees at 10 bases. Germline V gene data show CDR1 as MNHGY and CDR2 as SAAAGT. V shed 2 bases, J shed 2 bases, and the junction held 9 bases outside the gene matches. The CDR3 is 18 residues long.

On this clone: In the same sample, other DNA sequences code for this CDR3. The V and J genes are TRBV5-1 and TRBJ1-4; TRBD1 agrees at 7 bases. V was pared by 3 bases and J by 0 bases, with 5 bases of the junction left unmatched. The CDR3 length is 16 residues. Germline assignment: CDR1 SGHRS and CDR2 YFSETQ. The CDR3 coding sequence is TGCGCCAGCAGCTCGGGACAGTCAACAACTAATGAAAAACTGTTTTTT. This codes for CASSSGQSTTNEKLFF.

The rearrangement links TRBV9 to TRBJ2-3; TRBD1 matches 7 bases. Germline-derived CDR1 and CDR2 are SGDLS and YYNGEE. Unmatched junction bases numbered 10, after V lost 4 bases and J lost 2 bases. The CDR3 runs to 16 residues. CDR3 loop: CASSPIGGQITDTQYF. CDR3 nucleotide sequence: TGTGCCAGCAGCCCAATAGGGGGACAGATCACAGATACGCAGTATTTT.

The rearrangement joins TRBV27 to TRBJ2-6, with D tentatively TRBD2 (6 bases). CDR3 size: 15 residues. Trimming cost V 7 bases and J 2 bases, with 12 bases left between them. Germline V gives CDR1 MNHEY, CDR2 SMNVEV (reference sequence). CDR3 protein: CASKREEAGANVLTF. The CDR3 nucleotides read TGTGCCAGCAAAAGGGAGGAGGCTGGGGCCAACGTCCTGACTTTC.

The V call is TRBV5-1, the J call TRBJ1-4; unclear D gene. The CDR3 is 17 amino acids. Germline-derived CDR1 and CDR2 are SGHRS and YFSETQ. The V end lost 0 bases, the J end lost 0 bases, and 12 bases lay between the germline ends. In DNA form, the CDR3 reads TGCGCCAGCAGCTTGGGTCATACAGCCGCAACTAATGAAAAACTGTTTTTT. This encodes CASSLGHTAATNEKLFF.

In nucleotides, the CDR3 is TGTGCCAGCAGCCCCGGACAGGGCGCCTACGAGCAGTACTTC. Translation gives CASSPGQGAYEQYF. V usage is TRBV13 and J usage is TRBJ2-7; 8 nucleotides line up with TRBD1. Germline V CDR1 and CDR2: PRHDT, FYEKMQ (reference sequence). The CDR3 contains 14 residues. Germline trimming cut 5 bases from V and 2 bases from J; bases unmatched to any gene: 5.

This chain links TRBV7-2 with TRBJ2-7; 9 bases are a match to TRBD2. The V gene's germline CDR1 is SGHTA and CDR2 FQGNSA. The CDR3 has 18 residues. The J segment lost 3 bases and the V segment lost 1 base, leaving 13 bases of the junction unmatched. The CDR3 loop is CASSLGPPLAGSFYEQYF. The CDR3 DNA is TGTGCCAGCAGCTTAGGCCCCCCCCTAGCGGGATCTTTCTACGAGCAGTACTTC.

The V call is TRBV7-3, the J call TRBJ2-1; 9 bases match TRBD1. The CDR3 covers 14 residues. The V and J ends lost 3 bases and 5 bases, in that order; junction bases with no gene match: 2. CDR1 and CDR2 from the germline V gene are SGHTA and FQGTGA. The DNA of the CDR3 is TGTGCCAGCAGCTTCGGGACAGGGCACAATGAGCAGTTCTTC. Protein sequence: CASSFGTGHNEQFF. The variable domain in full, with the rest retrieved from reference TRBV7-3 and TRBJ2-1, is GAGVSQTPSNKVTEKGKYVELRCDPISGHTALYWYRQSLGQGPEFLIYFQGTGAADDSGLPNDRFFAVRPEGSVSTLKIQRTERGDSAVYLCASSFGTGHNEQFFGPGTRLTVL.

The chain links TRBV7-2 to TRBJ2-7; 7 bases map to TRBD2. Germline V CDR1 and CDR2: SGHTA, FQGNSA. Trimming cost V 5 bases and J 0 bases; bases outside gene matches: 10. The CDR3 contains 16 residues. The CDR3 spells CASSTQLGRSSYEQYF. CDR3 sequence (DNA): TGTGCCAGCAGCACCCAACTCGGGAGGAGCTCCTACGAGCAGTACTTC.

The V and J genes are TRBV2 and TRBJ2-7; TRBD1 agrees at 8 bases. The CDR3 has 14 amino acids. Germline assignment: CDR1 SNHLY and CDR2 FYNNEI. Trimming at V came to 4 bases and at J to 1 base, leaving 3 bases not matched to a gene. CDR3 nucleotides: TGTGCCAGCAGTGGACAGGGGTTGTCCTACGAGCAGTACTTC. It translates to CASSGQGLSYEQYF.

The count of this clone is one. Here the CDR3 DNA reads TGTGCCAGCAGTGTCAGGGGCGGGGGAGCAGATACGCAGTATTTT. This codes for CASSVRGGGADTQYF. The V call is TRBV2, the J call TRBJ2-3, with a weak D call TRBD2 (7 bases). Per the germline V gene, CDR1 is SNHLY and CDR2 is FYNNEI. V was pared by 4 bases and J by 4 bases, with 15 bases between. There are 15 residues in the CDR3.